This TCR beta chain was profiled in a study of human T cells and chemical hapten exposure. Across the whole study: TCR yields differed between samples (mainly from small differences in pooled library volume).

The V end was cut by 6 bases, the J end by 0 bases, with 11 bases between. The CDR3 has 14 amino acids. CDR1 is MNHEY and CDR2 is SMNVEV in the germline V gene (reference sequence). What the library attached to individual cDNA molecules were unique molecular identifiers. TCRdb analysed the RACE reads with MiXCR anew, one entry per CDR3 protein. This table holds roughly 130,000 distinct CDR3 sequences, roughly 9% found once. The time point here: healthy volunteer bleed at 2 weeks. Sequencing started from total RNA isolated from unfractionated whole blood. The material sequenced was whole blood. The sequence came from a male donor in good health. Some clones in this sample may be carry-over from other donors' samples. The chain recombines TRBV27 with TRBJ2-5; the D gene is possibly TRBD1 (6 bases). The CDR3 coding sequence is TGTGCCAGCAGACTAAGGGGGTACCAAGAGACCCAGTACTTC. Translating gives CASRLRGYQETQYF.